This T cell receptor beta chain was found in a study of T cells after yellow fever vaccination. Study-wide context: Some fractions had low cell numbers, and these were prepared with SMART-Seq v4 Ultra Low Input.

Note on this clonotype: Antigen unknown. This sequence may be a read error, since a much larger clone differs from it by one base.

A 5'RACE template-switching step, the method used to make TCR cDNA, added a universal primer site and UMIs. TCRdb passed the 5' RACE reads through MiXCR, listing each CDR3 protein once. The sample lists about 330,000 distinct CDR3 sequences, roughly 3.9% occurring once. Germline V CDR1 and CDR2: SGHRS, YFSETQ. The CDR3 totals 15 residues. Study-wide results and limits: The booster response re-showed most primary clones: around 95% CD4, approximately 86% CD8.

The chain is built from TRBV5-1 and TRBJ1-2; D is ambiguous. The input for sequencing was PBMCs, taken 5 days after the yellow fever booster vaccination. This clonotype originated in a man aged 18 to 29 who received the YFV17D yellow fever vaccine. CDR3 region: CASSLDGRSNFGYTF. DNA of the CDR3: TGCGCCAGCAGCTTGGATGGCCGCTCTAACTTTGGCTACACCTTC. The full variable domain, in which reference TRBV5-1 and TRBJ1-2 provide the parts outside the CDR3, is KAGVTQTPRYLIKTRGQQVTLSCSPISGHRSVSWYQQTPGQGLQFLFEYFSETQRNKGNFPGRFSGRQFSNSRSEMNVSTLELGDSALYLCASSLDGRSNFGYTFGSGTRLTVV.